A selection of T cell receptor beta chains follows, all from one sample in a study of cytomegalovirus exposure and HLA in healthy donors. The data were produced by immunoSEQ multiplex PCR, yet TCRdb's version contains in-frame clones alone and is incomplete. The sample table includes around 100,000 clones. The sequencing input was PBMCs. The receptor set was obtained from a man aged 35-49 years in good health and CMV-seronegative. CDR3s include the opening cysteine and the closing phenylalanine or tryptophan. A D gene is named only where the DNA matches it firmly.

V	D	J	CDR3	DNA
TRBV30	-	TRBJ1-3	CAWDDGKRNF	TGTGCCTGGGATGACGGAAAGAGGAATTTT
TRBV18	-	TRBJ1-3	CASSPFPPGSGNTIYF	TGTGCCAGCTCACCATTTCCCCCAGGGTCAGGAAACACCATATATTTT
TRBV30	-	TRBJ2-4	CAFIVVAKNIQYF	TGTGCCTTTATAGTCGTAGCCAAAAACATTCAGTACTTC
TRBV7-8	-	TRBJ2-7	CASSLTTGSYEQYF	TGTGCCAGCAGCTTAACGACAGGCAGCTACGAGCAGTACTTC
TRBV5-1	-	TRBJ1-2	CASSLALIEDGYTF	TGCGCCAGCAGCTTAGCCCTAATCGAGGATGGCTACACCTTC
TRBV5-6	TRBD1	TRBJ2-3	CASSGGQGKSDTQYF	TGTGCCAGCAGCGGGGGACAGGGGAAATCAGATACGCAGTATTTT
TRBV6-5	-	TRBJ2-3	CASSYSNGGNTDTQYF	TGTGCCAGCAGTTACTCGAACGGGGGAAACACAGATACGCAGTATTTT
TRBV7-9	TRBD1	TRBJ1-6	CASSPGGQGTSPLHF	TGTGCCAGCAGTCCCGGCGGACAGGGGACTTCACCCCTCCACTTT
TRBV5-1	-	TRBJ2-2	CASSLGGLNTGELFF	TGCGCCAGCAGCTTGGGGGGCTTGAACACCGGGGAGCTGTTTTTT
TRBV27	-	TRBJ1-6	CASMTQTRLSPLHF	TGTGCCAGCATGACACAGACACGTTTATCTCCCCTCCACTTT
TRBV19	-	TRBJ2-1	CASSGATGNEQFF	TGTGCCAGTAGTGGGGCTACAGGGAATGAGCAGTTCTTC
TRBV4-1	-	TRBJ1-5	CASSQQEAGQPQHF	TGCGCCAGCAGCCAACAGGAGGCGGGTCAGCCCCAGCATTTT
TRBV5-4	-	TRBJ2-2	CASSTGRGREELFF	TGTGCCAGCAGCACCGGACGGGGAAGAGAGGAGCTGTTTTTT